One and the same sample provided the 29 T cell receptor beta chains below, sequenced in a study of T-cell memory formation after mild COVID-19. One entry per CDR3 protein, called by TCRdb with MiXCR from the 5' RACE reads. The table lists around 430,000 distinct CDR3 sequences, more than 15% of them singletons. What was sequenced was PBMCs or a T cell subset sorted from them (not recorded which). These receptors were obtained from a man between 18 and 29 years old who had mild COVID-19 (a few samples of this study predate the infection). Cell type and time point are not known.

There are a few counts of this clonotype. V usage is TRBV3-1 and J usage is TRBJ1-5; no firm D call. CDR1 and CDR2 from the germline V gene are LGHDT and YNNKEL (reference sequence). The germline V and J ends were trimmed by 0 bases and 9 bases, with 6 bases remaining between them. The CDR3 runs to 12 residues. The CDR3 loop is CASSQESGPQHF. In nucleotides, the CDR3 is TGTGCCAGCAGCCAAGAATCGGGGCCCCAGCATTTT.

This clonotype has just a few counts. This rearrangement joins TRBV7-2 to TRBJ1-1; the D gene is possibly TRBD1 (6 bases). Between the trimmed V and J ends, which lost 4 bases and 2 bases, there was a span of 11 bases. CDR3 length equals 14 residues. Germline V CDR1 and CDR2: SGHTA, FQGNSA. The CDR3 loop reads CASSSQTGNTEAFF. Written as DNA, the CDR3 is TGTGCCAGCAGCTCCCAGACAGGAAACACTGAAGCTTTCTTT.

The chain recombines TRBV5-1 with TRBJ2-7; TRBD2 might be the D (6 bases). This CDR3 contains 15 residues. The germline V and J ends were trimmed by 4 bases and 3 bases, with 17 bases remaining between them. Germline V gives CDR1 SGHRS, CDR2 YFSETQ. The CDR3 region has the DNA TGCGCCAGCAGCCCTCCGCCGGGACTGCACTACGAGCAGTACTTC. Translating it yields CASSPPPGLHYEQYF.

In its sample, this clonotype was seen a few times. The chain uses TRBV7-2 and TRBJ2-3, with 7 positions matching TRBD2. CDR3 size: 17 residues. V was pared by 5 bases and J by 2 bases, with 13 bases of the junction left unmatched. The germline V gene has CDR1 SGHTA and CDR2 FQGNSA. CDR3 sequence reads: CASSPRVLASHTDTQYF. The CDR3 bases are TGTGCCAGCAGCCCGAGGGTACTAGCGAGTCACACAGATACGCAGTATTTT.

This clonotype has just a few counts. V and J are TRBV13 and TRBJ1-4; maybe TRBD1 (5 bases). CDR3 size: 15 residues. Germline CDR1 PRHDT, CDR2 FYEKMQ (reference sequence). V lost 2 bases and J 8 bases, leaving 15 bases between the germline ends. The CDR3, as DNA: TGTGCCAGCAGCTTATGGGGACGGGACGGAGAAAAACTGTTTTTT. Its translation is CASSLWGRDGEKLFF. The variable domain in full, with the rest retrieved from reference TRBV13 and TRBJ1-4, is AAGVIQSPRHLIKEKRETATLKCYPIPRHDTVYWYQQGPGQDPQFLISFYEKMQSDKGSIPDRFSAQQFSDYHSELNMSSLELGDSALYFCASSLWGRDGEKLFFGSGTQLSVL.

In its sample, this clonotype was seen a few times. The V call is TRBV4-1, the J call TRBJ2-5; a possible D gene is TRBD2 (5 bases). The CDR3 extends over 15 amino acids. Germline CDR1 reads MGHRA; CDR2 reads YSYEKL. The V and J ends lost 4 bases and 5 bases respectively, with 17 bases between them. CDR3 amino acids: CASSPDWTPRETQYF. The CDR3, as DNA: TGCGCCAGCAGCCCCGACTGGACTCCTAGGGAGACCCAGTACTTC.

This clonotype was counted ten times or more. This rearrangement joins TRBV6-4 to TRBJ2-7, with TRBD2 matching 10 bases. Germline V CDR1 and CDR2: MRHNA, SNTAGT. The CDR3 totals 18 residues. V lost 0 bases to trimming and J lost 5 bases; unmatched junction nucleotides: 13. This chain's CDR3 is CASSDSTASGGLKHEQYV. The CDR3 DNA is TGTGCCAGCAGTGACTCGACGGCTAGCGGGGGCCTTAAGCACGAGCAGTACGTC.

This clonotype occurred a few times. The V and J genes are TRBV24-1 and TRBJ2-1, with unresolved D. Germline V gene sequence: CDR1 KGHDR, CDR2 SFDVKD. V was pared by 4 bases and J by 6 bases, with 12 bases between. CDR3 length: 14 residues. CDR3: CATSEIKLANEQFF. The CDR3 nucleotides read TGTGCCACCAGTGAAATTAAACTGGCCAATGAGCAGTTCTTC.

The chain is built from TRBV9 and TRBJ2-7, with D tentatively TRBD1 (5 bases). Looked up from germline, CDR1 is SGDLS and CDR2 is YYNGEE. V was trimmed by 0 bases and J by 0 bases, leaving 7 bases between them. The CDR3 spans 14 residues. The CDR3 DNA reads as TGTGCCAGCAGCGTAGAGGGGTACTCCTACGAGCAGTACTTC. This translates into CASSVEGYSYEQYF.

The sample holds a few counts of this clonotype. Here the CDR3 DNA reads TGCGCCAGCAGCTTCAGGAGGATACACGGGGAGCTGTTTTTT. Its translation is CASSFRRIHGELFF. The chain employs TRBV5-1 and TRBJ2-2, with TRBD2 as a possible D gene (5 bases). The germline CDR1 and CDR2 sequences are SGHRS and YFSETQ. Trimming pared 2 bases from V and 7 bases from J, leaving 12 bases between. The CDR3 is 14 residues long.

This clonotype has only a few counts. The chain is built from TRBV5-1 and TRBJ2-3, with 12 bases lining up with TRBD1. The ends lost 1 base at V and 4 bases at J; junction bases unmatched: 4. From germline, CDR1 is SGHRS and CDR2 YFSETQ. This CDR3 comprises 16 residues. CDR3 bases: TGCGCCAGCAGCTTGTCTGGGACAGGGGGCGCAGATACGCAGTATTTT. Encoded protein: CASSLSGTGGADTQYF.

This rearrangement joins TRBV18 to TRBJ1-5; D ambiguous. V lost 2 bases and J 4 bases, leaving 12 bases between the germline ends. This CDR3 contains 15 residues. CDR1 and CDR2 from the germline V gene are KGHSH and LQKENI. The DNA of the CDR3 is TGTGCCAGCTCACCATCGCGTACCGAGAATCAGCCCCAGCATTTT. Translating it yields CASSPSRTENQPQHF.

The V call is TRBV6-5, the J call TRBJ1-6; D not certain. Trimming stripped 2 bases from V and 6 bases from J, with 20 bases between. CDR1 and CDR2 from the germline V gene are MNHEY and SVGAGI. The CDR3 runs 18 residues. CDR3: CASSYLGVLHPLNSPLHF. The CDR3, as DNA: TGTGCCAGCAGTTACCTAGGAGTCCTCCACCCCCTTAATTCACCCCTCCACTTT.

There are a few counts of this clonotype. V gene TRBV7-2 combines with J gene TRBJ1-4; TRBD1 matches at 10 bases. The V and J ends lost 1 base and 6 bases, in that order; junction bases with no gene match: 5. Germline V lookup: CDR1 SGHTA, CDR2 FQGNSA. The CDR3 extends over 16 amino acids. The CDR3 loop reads CASSLVTGTGDEKLFF. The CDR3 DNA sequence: TGTGCCAGCAGCTTAGTAACCGGGACAGGGGATGAAAAACTGTTTTTT.

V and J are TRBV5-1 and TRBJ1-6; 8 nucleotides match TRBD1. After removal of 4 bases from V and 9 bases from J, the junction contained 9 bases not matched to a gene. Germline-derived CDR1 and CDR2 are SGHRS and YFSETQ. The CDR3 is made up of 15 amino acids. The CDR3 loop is CASSPRTGTGSPLHF. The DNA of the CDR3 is TGCGCCAGCAGCCCGAGGACAGGGACGGGTTCACCCCTCCACTTT. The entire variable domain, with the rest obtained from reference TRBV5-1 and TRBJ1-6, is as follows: KAGVTQTPRYLIKTRGQQVTLSCSPISGHRSVSWYQQTPGQGLQFLFEYFSETQRNKGNFPGRFSGRQFSNSRSEMNVSTLELGDSALYLCASSPRTGTGSPLHFGNGTRLTVT.

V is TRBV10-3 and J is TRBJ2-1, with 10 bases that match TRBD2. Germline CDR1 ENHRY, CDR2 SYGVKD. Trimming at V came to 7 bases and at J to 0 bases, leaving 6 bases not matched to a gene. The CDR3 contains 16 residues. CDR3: CAITISGGNSYNEQFF. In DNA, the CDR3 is TGTGCCATCACTATTAGCGGGGGGAACTCCTACAATGAGCAGTTCTTC.

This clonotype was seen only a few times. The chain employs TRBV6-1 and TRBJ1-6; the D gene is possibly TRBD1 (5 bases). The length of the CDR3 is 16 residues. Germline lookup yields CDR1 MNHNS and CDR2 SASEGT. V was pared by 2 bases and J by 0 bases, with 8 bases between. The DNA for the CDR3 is TGTGCCAGCAGTGAATTGGGGGGCTCCTATAATTCACCCCTCCACTTT. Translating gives CASSELGGSYNSPLHF.

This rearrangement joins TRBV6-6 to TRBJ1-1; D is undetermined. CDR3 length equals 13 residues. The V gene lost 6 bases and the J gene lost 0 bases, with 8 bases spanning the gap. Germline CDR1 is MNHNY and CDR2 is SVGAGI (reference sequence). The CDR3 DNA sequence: TGTGCCAGCAGACGAAATCTGAACACTGAAGCTTTCTTT. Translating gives CASRRNLNTEAFF.

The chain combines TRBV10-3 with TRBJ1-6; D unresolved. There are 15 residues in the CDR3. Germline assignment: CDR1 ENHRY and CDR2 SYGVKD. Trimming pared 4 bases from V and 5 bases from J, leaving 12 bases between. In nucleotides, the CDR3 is TGTGCCATCAGTGCTGACCGATCGGATAATTCACCCCTCCACTTT. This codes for CAISADRSDNSPLHF.

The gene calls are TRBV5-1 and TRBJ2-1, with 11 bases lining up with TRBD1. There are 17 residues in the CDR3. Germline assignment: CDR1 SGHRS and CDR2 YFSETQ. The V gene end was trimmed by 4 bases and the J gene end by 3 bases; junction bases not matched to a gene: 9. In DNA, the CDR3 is TGCGCCAGCAGCCGCGTCGTGGACAGGGGGCACTACAATGAGCAGTTCTTC. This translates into CASSRVVDRGHYNEQFF.

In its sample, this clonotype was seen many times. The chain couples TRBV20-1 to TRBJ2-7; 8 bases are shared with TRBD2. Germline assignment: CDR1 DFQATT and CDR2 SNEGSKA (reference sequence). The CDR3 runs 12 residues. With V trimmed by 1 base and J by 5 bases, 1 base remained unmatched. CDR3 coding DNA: TGCAGTGCTAGAGTCGGGGGGGACGAGCAGTACTTC. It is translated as CSARVGGDEQYF.

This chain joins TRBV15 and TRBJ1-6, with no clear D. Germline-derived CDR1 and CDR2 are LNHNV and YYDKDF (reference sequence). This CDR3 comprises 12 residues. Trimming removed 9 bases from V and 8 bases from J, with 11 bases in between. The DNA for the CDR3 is TGTGCCACTAGAGCGGGTTATTCACCCCTCCACTTT. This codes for CATRAGYSPLHF.

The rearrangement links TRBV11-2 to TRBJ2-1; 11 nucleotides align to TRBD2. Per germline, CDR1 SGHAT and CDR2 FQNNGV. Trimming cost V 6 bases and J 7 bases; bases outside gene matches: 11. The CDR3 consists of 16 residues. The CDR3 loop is CASRLTTSGAPNEQFF. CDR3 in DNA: TGTGCCAGCAGACTAACGACTAGCGGGGCCCCAAATGAGCAGTTCTTC.

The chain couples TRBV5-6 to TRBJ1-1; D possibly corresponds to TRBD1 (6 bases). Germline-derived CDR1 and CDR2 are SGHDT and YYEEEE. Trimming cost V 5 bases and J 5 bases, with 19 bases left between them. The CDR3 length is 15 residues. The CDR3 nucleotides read TGTGCCAGCAGTCAGATAACAGGGAGAGGGACTGAAGCTTTCTTT. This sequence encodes CASSQITGRGTEAFF.

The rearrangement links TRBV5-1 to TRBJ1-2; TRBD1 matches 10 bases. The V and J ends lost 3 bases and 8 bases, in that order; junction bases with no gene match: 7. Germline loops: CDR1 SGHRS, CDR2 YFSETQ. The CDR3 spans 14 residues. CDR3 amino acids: CASSSDRGLRGYTF. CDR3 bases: TGCGCCAGCAGCTCCGACAGGGGGCTTCGGGGCTACACCTTC. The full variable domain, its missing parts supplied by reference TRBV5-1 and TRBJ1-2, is KAGVTQTPRYLIKTRGQQVTLSCSPISGHRSVSWYQQTPGQGLQFLFEYFSETQRNKGNFPGRFSGRQFSNSRSEMNVSTLELGDSALYLCASSSDRGLRGYTFGSGTRLTVV.

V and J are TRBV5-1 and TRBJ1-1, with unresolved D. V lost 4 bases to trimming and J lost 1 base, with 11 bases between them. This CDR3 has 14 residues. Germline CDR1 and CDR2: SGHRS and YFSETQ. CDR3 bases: TGCGCCAGCAGCCCACGATCCGGGAACACTGAAGCTTTCTTT. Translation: CASSPRSGNTEAFF. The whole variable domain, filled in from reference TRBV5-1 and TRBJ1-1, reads KAGVTQTPRYLIKTRGQQVTLSCSPISGHRSVSWYQQTPGQGLQFLFEYFSETQRNKGNFPGRFSGRQFSNSRSEMNVSTLELGDSALYLCASSPRSGNTEAFFGQGTRLTVV.

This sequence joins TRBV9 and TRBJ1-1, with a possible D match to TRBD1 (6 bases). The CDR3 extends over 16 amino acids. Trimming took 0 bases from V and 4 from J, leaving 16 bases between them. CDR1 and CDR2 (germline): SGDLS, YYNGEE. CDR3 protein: CASSVGRLGGVTEAFF. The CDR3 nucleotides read TGTGCCAGCAGCGTAGGTCGCCTCGGGGGCGTCACTGAAGCTTTCTTT.

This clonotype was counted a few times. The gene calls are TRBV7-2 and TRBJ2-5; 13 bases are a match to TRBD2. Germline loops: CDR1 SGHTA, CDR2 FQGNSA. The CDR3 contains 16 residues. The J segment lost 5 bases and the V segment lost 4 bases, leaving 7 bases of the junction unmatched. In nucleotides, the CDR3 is TGTGCCAGCAGCTCCCGGACTAGCGGGGGAGGGGAGACCCAGTACTTC. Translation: CASSSRTSGGGETQYF.

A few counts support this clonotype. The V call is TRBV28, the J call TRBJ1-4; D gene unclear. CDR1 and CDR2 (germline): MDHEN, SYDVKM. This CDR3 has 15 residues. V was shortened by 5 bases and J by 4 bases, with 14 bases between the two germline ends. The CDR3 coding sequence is TGTGCCAGCAGTGTAGTAGACTATGGTAATGAAAAACTGTTTTTT. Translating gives CASSVVDYGNEKLFF.